The next 20 T cell receptor beta chains were all read from a single sample in a study of CD8 T cells in ankylosing spondylitis. TCRdb reprocessed the 5' RACE reads via MiXCR and lists one record per CDR3 protein. Among 330,000 or so distinct CDR3 sequences listed, less than 10% were seen once. These receptors have no identified antigens. Study conclusions and caveats: Within ankylosing spondylitis blood, a TCR beta motif made up of eight or nine highly homologous variants appeared to be characteristic.

The sequenced sample consisted of blood, either unsorted or a sorted T cell fraction (not recorded which). These receptor sequences come from a male donor with ankylosing spondylitis.

This clonotype was counted only a few times. V is TRBV9 and J is TRBJ2-3; D is perhaps TRBD1 or TRBD2 (7 bases each). The CDR3 totals 15 residues. Looked up from germline, CDR1 is SGDLS and CDR2 is YYNGEE. V gave up 3 bases and J gave up 13 bases, with 24 bases separating them. In DNA, the CDR3 is TGTGCCAGCAGCGGGGGGGGAGCGGAGGGGGCGAGGAAGTATTTT. Translated: CASSGGGAEGARKYF. The full variable domain, its missing parts supplied by reference TRBV9 and TRBJ2-3, is DSGVTQTPKHLITATGQRVTLRCSPRSGDLSVYWYQQSLDQGLQFLIQYYNGEERAKGNILERFSAQQFPDLHSELNLSSLELGDSALYFCASSGGGAEGARKYFGPGTRLTVL.

This clonotype has a count of ten or more. V is TRBV5-1 and J is TRBJ2-5, with D perhaps matching TRBD1 (6 bases). The CDR3 length is 16 residues. Trimming removed 2 bases at V and 2 bases at J, with 16 bases between. Germline V gene data show CDR1 as SGHRS and CDR2 as YFSETQ. This chain's CDR3 is CASSLLNRARQETQYF. The CDR3 bases are TGCGCCAGCAGCTTACTCAACAGGGCTCGGCAAGAGACCCAGTACTTC.

This clonotype was recorded a few times. The chain employs TRBV29-1 and TRBJ2-2; 9 bases line up with TRBD2. The CDR3 runs to 18 residues. V lost 2 bases and J lost 5; bases outside the gene matches: 15. Germline-derived CDR1 and CDR2 are SQVTM and ANQGSEA. The CDR3 sequence: CSVEISGIAGVGTGELFF. As DNA, the CDR3 is TGCAGCGTTGAAATATCGGGAATAGCGGGAGTGGGGACCGGGGAGCTGTTTTTT.

The count of this clonotype is one. This clone may be a read error of a much larger clone one base away. J is TRBJ2-1 and V is TRBV29-1; 10 bases are a match to TRBD2. The germline V gene encodes CDR1 SQVTM and CDR2 ANQGSEA. The CDR3 runs 12 residues. In DNA, the CDR3 is TGCTCCGAGCTAGCGGGAGCGAATGAGCGGTTCTTC. Translation: CSELAGANERFF.

This clonotype was seen repeatedly, ten times or more. The V and J genes are TRBV27 and TRBJ2-4; no clear D gene. The CDR3 covers 12 residues. CDR1 is MNHEY and CDR2 is SMNVEV in the germline V gene (reference sequence). V gave up 11 bases and J gave up 0 bases, with 8 bases separating them. The CDR3 loop is CAVGRAKNIQYF. In DNA, the CDR3 is TGTGCCGTTGGGCGAGCCAAAAACATTCAGTACTTC.

There are a few counts of this clonotype. The chain is built from TRBV18 and TRBJ2-1; the D gene is possibly TRBD1 (5 bases). This CDR3 contains 15 residues. Trimming removed 1 base at V and 6 bases at J, with 13 bases between. Per germline, CDR1 KGHSH and CDR2 LQKENI. CDR3 residues: CASSPQQDLSNEQFF. CDR3 bases: TGTGCCAGCTCACCACAACAGGACCTCTCCAATGAGCAGTTCTTC.

This clonotype has a count of ten or more. The chain has TRBV12-3 or TRBV12-4 and TRBJ2-7, with TRBD2 matching over 10 bases. The J segment lost 2 bases and the V segment lost 0 bases, leaving 1 base of the junction unmatched. The CDR3 has 15 residues. The DNA of the CDR3 is TGTGCCAGCAGTTTAGCCCTAGCGGGAGCCTACGAGCAGTACTTC. Its protein product is CASSLALAGAYEQYF.

The chain carries TRBV11-2 and TRBJ2-1; weak D call: TRBD1 (6 bases). V was cut by 1 base and J by 4 bases, with 23 bases left in between. CDR3 length equals 19 residues. The germline V gene encodes CDR1 SGHAT and CDR2 FQNNGV. CDR3 nucleotides: TGTGCCAGCAGCTTAGGAATTTTAGCTGCAGGGGAAAATTACAATGAGCAGTTCTTC. Encoded protein: CASSLGILAAGENYNEQFF.

The chain recombines TRBV29-1 with TRBJ1-1, with D possibly being TRBD1 (6 bases). V lost 4 bases and J 5 bases, leaving 17 bases between the germline ends. Germline CDR1 reads SQVTM; CDR2 reads ANQGSEA. The CDR3 spans 14 residues. The CDR3 nucleotides read TGCAGCGTTGGCGAAGTCCAGGGGAGGACTGAAGCTTTCTTT. Amino acid sequence: CSVGEVQGRTEAFF.

This clonotype was observed at least ten times. The chain joins TRBV20-1 to TRBJ1-2; D gene uncertain. Between the trimmed V and J ends, which lost 1 base and 4 bases, there was a span of 4 bases. Germline CDR1 and CDR2: DFQATT and SNEGSKA (reference sequence). CDR3 length equals 11 residues. Here the CDR3 reads CSARASYGYTF. CDR3 sequence (DNA): TGCAGTGCTAGAGCTAGCTATGGCTACACCTTC.

This clonotype was detected a few times. The V call is TRBV11-2, the J call TRBJ2-7, with a possible D match to TRBD2 (6 bases). CDR1 SGHAT and CDR2 FQNNGV come from the germline V gene. Trimming took 4 bases from V and 3 from J, leaving 13 bases between them. The CDR3 is 14 residues long. CDR3 nucleotides: TGTGCCAGCAGCTCAATGGGGGGAGTCTACGAGCAGTACTTC. This translates into CASSSMGGVYEQYF.

The J gene is TRBJ1-2, the V gene TRBV6-5, with a weak D call TRBD1 (5 bases). The CDR3 has 14 residues. V dropped 1 base and J dropped 8 bases, with 14 bases sitting between them. Per the germline V gene, CDR1 is MNHEY and CDR2 is SVGAGI. The CDR3: CASSYLGHKPGYTF. The CDR3 bases are TGTGCCAGCAGTTACTTGGGGCACAAGCCAGGCTACACCTTC.

The chain is built from TRBV3-1 and TRBJ2-2, with 10 bases fitting TRBD2. There are 16 residues in the CDR3. The germline V gene encodes CDR1 LGHDT and CDR2 YNNKEL (reference sequence). J lost 6 bases, V lost 2 bases, and 6 bases had no gene match. The CDR3 DNA is TGTGCCAGCAGCCAACCGCTAGCGGGAGCAGCCGGGGAGCTGTTTTTT. Translating it yields CASSQPLAGAAGELFF.

The chain carries TRBV12-3 or TRBV12-4 and TRBJ2-5, with D possibly TRBD2 on 5 matching bases. Trimming took off 5 bases at V and 5 bases at J, with 12 bases between the two ends. CDR3 length equals 13 residues. CDR3 in amino acids: CASSPLGPETQYF. The DNA for the CDR3 is TGTGCCAGCAGTCCACTAGGTCCTGAGACCCAGTACTTC.

V usage is TRBV4-1 and J usage is TRBJ1-1; the D gene is possibly TRBD1 (6 bases). Germline CDR1 MGHRA, CDR2 YSYEKL. V was clipped by 2 bases and J by 6 bases, with 13 bases between them. This CDR3 contains 14 residues. The CDR3 spells CASSQNRGGPEAFF. The CDR3 DNA is TGCGCCAGCAGCCAAAATCGGGGGGGCCCTGAAGCTTTCTTT.

The gene calls are TRBV2 and TRBJ2-2; D is unclear. The germline CDR1 and CDR2 sequences are SNHLY and FYNNEI. The CDR3 is made up of 13 amino acids. Trimming removed 5 bases from V and 5 bases from J, with 9 bases in between. CDR3 sequence (DNA): TGTGCCAGCAGTCCACTTCCTACCGGGGAGCTGTTTTTT. It yields the protein CASSPLPTGELFF.

V and J are TRBV12-3 or TRBV12-4 and TRBJ1-4; D ambiguous. The CDR3 runs 16 residues. Trimming cost V 5 bases and J 7 bases, with 20 bases left between them. The CDR3 sequence is CASSPSPRASGEKLFF. In DNA, the CDR3 is TGTGCCAGCAGTCCCTCTCCGCGGGCATCCGGTGAAAAACTGTTTTTT.

The rearrangement uses TRBV5-1 and TRBJ2-1; tentatively, D is TRBD1 (5 bases). Trimming cost V 2 bases and J 5 bases, with 23 bases left between them. In germline, CDR1 is SGHRS, CDR2 YFSETQ. The CDR3 covers 18 residues. CDR3 sequence (DNA): TGCGCCAGCAGCTTTGGGGCCCTCCACCGCCCCGTCCACAATGAGCAGTTCTTC. Its translation is CASSFGALHRPVHNEQFF.

This clonotype was detected many times. At one of its ends the junction is not consistent with the germline gene, which may arise from a read error. The V and J genes are TRBV29-1 and TRBJ2-1; the match to TRBD2 covers 12 bases. The germline V gene has CDR1 SQVTM and CDR2 ANQGSEA. CDR3 size: 15 residues. This CDR3 reads CSVDWTSGTYNERFF. The CDR3 DNA sequence: TGCAGCGTAGACTGGACTAGCGGGACCTACAATGAGCGGTTCTTC.

This clonotype appeared a few times. The chain links TRBV6-1 to TRBJ2-5, with D uncertain. Trimming shortened V by 6 bases and J by 5 bases, and 13 bases separated the two germline ends. Per the germline V gene, CDR1 is MNHNS and CDR2 is SASEGT. The CDR3 spans 13 residues. CDR3 residues: CASRGYQSETQYF. CDR3 sequence (DNA): TGTGCCAGCAGAGGGTATCAGTCGGAGACCCAGTACTTC.